The rows below give T cell receptor beta chains drawn from one sample of a study of blood T cell repertoires in COVID-19. Using immunoSEQ multiplex PCR, the repertoire was profiled, and TCRdb retains in-frame clones only, with some absent. The table shows about 370,000 clones, with roughly nine tenths occurring only once. Sequencing was done on a sample of peripheral blood. The receptors originated from a woman aged 25 to 39 with COVID-19, enrolled during active disease. Each CDR3 is given with its conserved first and last residue. The D gene is left open where the match is weak. A row's size may be missing; if present it is once, few, many or a size class.

d_call clone_size j_call v_call cdr3_aa cdr3_nt
TRBD2 few TRBJ2-1 TRBV6-1 CASSELAGGYNEQFF TGTGCCAGCAGTGAACTAGCGGGGGGCTACAATGAGCAGTTCTTC
TRBD1 NA TRBJ2-7 TRBV24-1 CATSETTGAEQYF TGTGCCACCAGTGAGACGACAGGGGCCGAGCAGTACTTC
TRBD2 NA TRBJ2-5 TRBV6-5 CASSRTSGRETQYF TGTGCCAGCAGCCGGACTAGCGGGCGTGAGACCCAGTACTTC
TRBD1 few TRBJ1-1 TRBV6-2/TRBV6-3 CASSLPETGGRFTFF TGTGCCAGCAGTTTACCGGAGACAGGGGGCAGGTTTACTTTCTTT
NA NA TRBJ2-7 TRBV4-3 CASSLATLSYEQYF TGCGCCAGCAGCCTGGCGACACTGTCCTACGAGCAGTACTTC
NA NA TRBJ2-3 TRBV10-2 CASSLAGDTQYF TGCGCCAGCAGCCTCGCCGGAGATACGCAGTATTTT
TRBD1 NA TRBJ2-5 TRBV6-5 CASSSTGVIETQYF TGTGCCAGCAGTTCCACAGGGGTGATAGAGACCCAGTACTTC
TRBD2 NA TRBJ2-7 TRBV7-8 CASSLGSAAGGYEQYF TGTGCCAGCAGCTTAGGGAGCGCAGCGGGGGGGTACGAGCAGTACTTC
NA NA TRBJ1-4 TRBV2 CASSGRETNEKLFF TGTGCCAGCTCCGGCAGGGAAACGAACGAAAAACTGTTTTTT
NA NA TRBJ1-2 TRBV27 CASSFQGPPYGYTF TGTGCCAGCAGTTTTCAGGGGCCCCCTTATGGCTACACCTTC
TRBD2 NA TRBJ2-1 TRBV2 CASSQAGGRIANEQFF TGTGCCAGCAGTCAGGCGGGGGGCAGGATTGCGAATGAGCAGTTCTTC
TRBD1 once TRBJ1-1 TRBV3-1/TRBV3-2 CASSQYDRVAFF TGTGCCAGCAGCCAGTATGACAGGGTTGCTTTCTTT
NA once TRBJ1-2 TRBV19 CASSVPGHADYGYTF TGTGCCAGTAGTGTGCCGGGACATGCTGACTATGGCTACACCTTC
NA once TRBJ1-5 TRBV19 CASSMEIWRPQHF TGTGCCAGTAGTATGGAGATTTGGAGGCCCCAGCATTTT
TRBD1 NA TRBJ1-3 TRBV5-1 CASSPRATGFGNTIYF TGCGCCAGCAGCCCCCGAGCGACAGGGTTTGGAAACACCATATATTTT
NA NA TRBJ2-6 TRBV27 CASRATGANVLTF TGTGCCAGCAGGGCCACTGGGGCCAACGTCCTGACTTTC
NA once TRBJ1-1 TRBV7-8 CASSSAIGREAFF TGTGCCAGCAGCTCGGCTATAGGCAGGGAAGCTTTCTTT
NA once TRBJ2-5 TRBV6-5 CASSYRDTRHQETQYF TGTGCCAGCAGTTACCGGGACACCAGACACCAAGAGACCCAGTACTTC
NA NA TRBJ1-4 TRBV5-6 CASSPRYRVRTNEKLFF TGTGCCAGCAGCCCCCGTTATCGGGTCCGGACTAATGAAAAACTGTTTTTT
NA NA TRBJ2-7 TRBV7-9 CASSTYSDRTYEQYF TGTGCCAGCAGCACCTACTCCGACAGGACCTACGAGCAGTACTTC
TRBD2 NA TRBJ2-5 TRBV29-1 CSVGRGEETQYF TGCAGCGTTGGTCGGGGGGAAGAGACCCAGTACTTC
NA NA TRBJ2-2 TRBV5-6 CASSLFEQLNTGELFF TGTGCCAGCAGCTTGTTCGAGCAATTGAACACCGGGGAGCTGTTTTTT
TRBD1 NA TRBJ1-6 TRBV2 CASSRQGSPLHF TGTGCCAGCAGCCGACAGGGCTCACCCCTCCACTTT
NA NA TRBJ2-1 TRBV27 CASSQSPAGSSYNEQFF TGTGCCAGCAGCCAATCCCCCGCGGGCTCCTCCTACAATGAGCAGTTCTTC
NA NA TRBJ1-2 TRBV6-5 CASTQQGYGYTF TGTGCCAGCACCCAACAGGGATATGGCTACACCTTC
TRBD1 NA TRBJ2-5 TRBV5-1 CASSPRTGQETQYF TGCGCCAGCAGCCCACGGACAGGGCAAGAGACCCAGTACTTC
TRBD2 NA TRBJ2-1 TRBV27 CASSSRSGTHEQFF TGTGCCAGCAGTTCACGTAGCGGGACACATGAGCAGTTCTTC
TRBD1 NA TRBJ1-3 TRBV9 CASSARGRQDTIYF TGTGCCAGCAGCGCCAGGGGGAGGCAAGACACCATATATTTT
NA NA TRBJ1-2 TRBV5-4 CASSFREVHGYTF TGTGCCAGCAGCTTCCGGGAGGTGCATGGCTACACCTTC
TRBD1 once TRBJ2-1 TRBV5-1 CASSFRDNGGQGHNEQFF TGCGCCAGCAGCTTTCGAGATAATGGGGGACAGGGCCACAATGAGCAGTTCTTC
TRBD1 NA TRBJ1-5 TRBV24-1 CATSEGQGSNQPQHF TGTGCCACCAGTGAGGGACAGGGAAGCAATCAGCCCCAGCATTTT
NA NA TRBJ1-3 TRBV11-3 CASSFPWGERGNTIYF TGTGCCAGCAGCTTCCCCTGGGGAGAGAGGGGAAACACCATATATTTT
NA NA TRBJ2-7 TRBV27 CASSSVTGGIYEQYF TGTGCCAGCAGTTCCGTAACTGGGGGGATCTACGAGCAGTACTTC
TRBD2 once TRBJ2-3 TRBV2 CASSPLAGGHADTQYF TGTGCCAGCAGTCCACTAGCGGGGGGCCATGCGGATACGCAGTATTTT
TRBD2 few TRBJ2-2 TRBV18 CASPIGGAGNTGELFF TGTGCCAGCCCAATCGGGGGGGCCGGGAACACCGGGGAGCTGTTTTTT
TRBD1 once TRBJ2-1 TRBV11-2 CASSPDRVGDNEQFF TGTGCCAGCAGCCCGGACAGGGTGGGGGATAATGAGCAGTTCTTC
NA NA TRBJ1-4 TRBV7-9 CASSELGGVTNEKLFF TGTGCCAGCAGCGAACTTGGGGGGGTCACTAATGAAAAACTGTTTTTT
NA NA TRBJ1-1 TRBV11-3 CASSFGSSGTEAFF TGTGCCAGCAGCTTTGGGTCCAGCGGGACCGAAGCTTTCTTT
NA NA TRBJ1-1 TRBV7-8 CASSPPRSEAFF TGTGCCAGCAGCCCCCCGAGAAGTGAAGCTTTCTTT